A selection of T cell receptor beta chains follows, all from one sample in a study of T-cell memory formation after mild COVID-19. One entry per CDR3 protein results from TCRdb running MiXCR on the 5' RACE reads. The profile shows about 240,000 distinct CDR3 sequences, over 9% of them singletons. Source material: PBMCs or a T cell subset sorted from them (not recorded which). Source of these receptors: a man between 18 and 35 years old who had mild COVID-19 (a few samples of this study predate the infection). Cell type and time point are not known. The CDR3 runs from the conserved cysteine through the conserved F or W. The order of the fields is D gene, J gene, V gene, clone size, CDR3 DNA, CDR3 protein. The D gene is left open where the match is weak. Clone size is given for some rows only: seen once, a few or many times, or a class if the clone is expanded.

d_call: TRBD2
j_call: TRBJ2-1
v_call: TRBV6-5
clone_size: many
cdr3_nt: TGTGCCAGCACCAAGGTAGCGGGGGGGTCCTACAATGAGCAGTTCTTC
cdr3_aa: CASTKVAGGSYNEQFF

d_call: TRBD1
j_call: TRBJ1-2
v_call: TRBV7-2
clone_size: few
cdr3_nt: TGTGCCAGCAGCTTATTTGGGACAGGGTATGGCTACACCTTC
cdr3_aa: CASSLFGTGYGYTF

d_call: NA
j_call: TRBJ2-5
v_call: TRBV15
clone_size: NA
cdr3_nt: TGTGCCACCAGCAGAGCGGGGAGGGGGACCTTCCAAGAGACCCAGTACTTC
cdr3_aa: CATSRAGRGTFQETQYF

d_call: TRBD1
j_call: TRBJ2-7
v_call: TRBV5-1
clone_size: few
cdr3_nt: TGCGCCAGCAGCTTAACCGGACAGGGCAGCCTCTACGAGCAGTACTTC
cdr3_aa: CASSLTGQGSLYEQYF

d_call: TRBD1
j_call: TRBJ2-1
v_call: TRBV10-2
clone_size: NA
cdr3_nt: TGCGCCACCCGGACAGGTTCCTACAATGAGCAGTTCTTC
cdr3_aa: CATRTGSYNEQFF

d_call: NA
j_call: TRBJ2-1
v_call: TRBV7-8
clone_size: once
cdr3_nt: TGTGCCAGCAGCTTAGTTGGTAGCGCATACAATGAGCAGTTCTTC
cdr3_aa: CASSLVGSAYNEQFF

d_call: NA
j_call: TRBJ1-2
v_call: TRBV5-1
clone_size: NA
cdr3_nt: TGCGCCAGCAGCTTGGATCGGGGGCAGGATGGCTACACCTTC
cdr3_aa: CASSLDRGQDGYTF

d_call: TRBD2
j_call: TRBJ2-1
v_call: TRBV4-3
clone_size: NA
cdr3_nt: TGCGCCAGCAGCCAGAAGCGGGGGAGTATATACAATGAGCAGTTCTTC
cdr3_aa: CASSQKRGSIYNEQFF

d_call: NA
j_call: TRBJ2-3
v_call: TRBV7-2
clone_size: NA
cdr3_nt: TGTGCCAGCAGCTTAGATTACGGCAGCAGCACAGATACGCAGTATTTT
cdr3_aa: CASSLDYGSSTDTQYF

d_call: TRBD2
j_call: TRBJ2-2
v_call: TRBV7-2
clone_size: few
cdr3_nt: TGTGCCAGCAGCTTAGACGGGAGGACCGGGGAGCTGTTTTTT
cdr3_aa: CASSLDGRTGELFF

d_call: TRBD2
j_call: TRBJ2-2
v_call: TRBV4-3
clone_size: NA
cdr3_nt: TGCGCCAGCAGCCAAGACCCGGGGGGGGCCGGAGCCGGGGAGCTGTTTTTT
cdr3_aa: CASSQDPGGAGAGELFF

d_call: NA
j_call: TRBJ2-2
v_call: TRBV5-6
clone_size: NA
cdr3_nt: TGTGCCAGCAGCTTAGGGCCACTCGCAGGGCCCTCGGGCACCGGGGAGCTGTTTTTT
cdr3_aa: CASSLGPLAGPSGTGELFF

d_call: NA
j_call: TRBJ1-1
v_call: TRBV3-1
clone_size: many
cdr3_nt: TGTGCCAGCAGCCAAGGGCTGGTAACCACTGAAGCTTTCTTT
cdr3_aa: CASSQGLVTTEAFF

d_call: NA
j_call: TRBJ1-2
v_call: TRBV6-2/TRBV6-3
clone_size: NA
cdr3_nt: TGTGCCAGCAGTCGCCGAGATTCTCATAGGGGTGGCTACACCTTC
cdr3_aa: CASSRRDSHRGGYTF

d_call: NA
j_call: TRBJ2-7
v_call: TRBV12-3/TRBV12-4
clone_size: few
cdr3_nt: TGTGCCAGCAGTTTTACAGGTTACGAGCAGTACTTC
cdr3_aa: CASSFTGYEQYF

d_call: NA
j_call: TRBJ1-1
v_call: TRBV5-5
clone_size: NA
cdr3_nt: TGTGCCAGCAGCTTTGTGGGGGGCAGGGCGAACACTGAAGCTTTCTTT
cdr3_aa: CASSFVGGRANTEAFF

d_call: NA
j_call: TRBJ1-1
v_call: TRBV5-1
clone_size: many
cdr3_nt: TGCGCCAGCAGCTTTGGCAGGGACACTGAAGCTTTCTTT
cdr3_aa: CASSFGRDTEAFF

d_call: NA
j_call: TRBJ1-5
v_call: TRBV6-1
clone_size: few
cdr3_nt: TGTGCCAGCAGTGGAGGACAGCCCCAGCATTTT
cdr3_aa: CASSGGQPQHF

d_call: NA
j_call: TRBJ1-1
v_call: TRBV5-1
clone_size: many
cdr3_nt: TGCGCCAGCAGCTTAGGGACGGTAGGCGCTGAAGCTTTCTTT
cdr3_aa: CASSLGTVGAEAFF

d_call: NA
j_call: TRBJ2-5
v_call: TRBV20-1
clone_size: NA
cdr3_nt: TGCAGTGCTAGATATACGGAGACCCAGTACTTC
cdr3_aa: CSARYTETQYF

d_call: NA
j_call: TRBJ2-7
v_call: TRBV18
clone_size: few
cdr3_nt: TGTGCCAGCTCACTGGGCCCGGGTCCCCCTTACGAGCAGTACTTC
cdr3_aa: CASSLGPGPPYEQYF

d_call: NA
j_call: TRBJ2-2
v_call: TRBV7-9
clone_size: NA
cdr3_nt: TGTGCCAGCAGCTCGGGACTCGGGAACACCGGGGAGCTGTTTTTT
cdr3_aa: CASSSGLGNTGELFF

d_call: NA
j_call: TRBJ2-2
v_call: TRBV7-3
clone_size: few
cdr3_nt: TGTGCCAGCAGCTTAAGTAATAGGAACACCGGGGAGCTGTTTTTT
cdr3_aa: CASSLSNRNTGELFF

d_call: TRBD2
j_call: TRBJ2-1
v_call: TRBV9
clone_size: NA
cdr3_nt: TGTGCCAGCAGCGTAGCTAGCGGGGGCGATGAGCAGTTCTTC
cdr3_aa: CASSVASGGDEQFF

d_call: TRBD2
j_call: TRBJ2-2
v_call: TRBV6-5
clone_size: few
cdr3_nt: TGTGCCAGCAGTTACGGGACTAGCGGGGGGCTCGCCGGGGAGCTGTTTTTT
cdr3_aa: CASSYGTSGGLAGELFF

d_call: TRBD2
j_call: TRBJ2-1
v_call: TRBV20-1
clone_size: NA
cdr3_nt: TGCAGTGCTGTGTCTAGCGGGGGGGCACTTGAGGCCCCCAATGAGCAGTTCTTC
cdr3_aa: CSAVSSGGALEAPNEQFF

d_call: NA
j_call: TRBJ2-2
v_call: TRBV5-4
clone_size: few
cdr3_nt: TGTGCCAGCAGCTTGATAGCCACCGGGGAGCTGTTTTTT
cdr3_aa: CASSLIATGELFF

d_call: TRBD1
j_call: TRBJ2-7
v_call: TRBV10-3
clone_size: few
cdr3_nt: TGTGCCATCAGTGAAGTGACAGGGTCCGAGCAGTACTTC
cdr3_aa: CAISEVTGSEQYF

d_call: NA
j_call: TRBJ1-2
v_call: TRBV20-1
clone_size: few
cdr3_nt: TGCAGTGCTCTACCGGGCCCCAACTATGGCTACACCTTC
cdr3_aa: CSALPGPNYGYTF

d_call: NA
j_call: TRBJ2-5
v_call: TRBV7-6
clone_size: many
cdr3_nt: TGTGCCAGCAGCTTAGTGGGACTCCAAGAGACCCAGTACTTC
cdr3_aa: CASSLVGLQETQYF

d_call: NA
j_call: TRBJ1-5
v_call: TRBV12-3/TRBV12-4
clone_size: few
cdr3_nt: TGTGCCAGCAGTTTAGCTGGCGCCAATCAGCCCCAGCATTTT
cdr3_aa: CASSLAGANQPQHF

d_call: NA
j_call: TRBJ2-3
v_call: TRBV7-6
clone_size: few
cdr3_nt: TGTGCCAGCAGCTTAGTACAGACTAGCACAGATACGCAGTATTTT
cdr3_aa: CASSLVQTSTDTQYF

d_call: NA
j_call: TRBJ2-7
v_call: TRBV29-1
clone_size: NA
cdr3_nt: TGCAGCGTTGGGACATTCGGCGAGCAGTACTTC
cdr3_aa: CSVGTFGEQYF

d_call: TRBD2
j_call: TRBJ2-3
v_call: TRBV9
clone_size: NA
cdr3_nt: TGTGCCAGCAGCACAATTAGCGGGTCGACAGATACGCAGTATTTT
cdr3_aa: CASSTISGSTDTQYF

d_call: NA
j_call: TRBJ2-1
v_call: TRBV7-2
clone_size: few
cdr3_nt: TGTGCCAGCAGCTTAAGCTGGGAACGAGGGCAGTTCTTC
cdr3_aa: CASSLSWERGQFF

d_call: NA
j_call: TRBJ1-4
v_call: TRBV12-3/TRBV12-4
clone_size: NA
cdr3_nt: TGTGCCAGCACGGGTGGCACGCGGCGGACTAATGAAAAACTGTTTTTT
cdr3_aa: CASTGGTRRTNEKLFF

d_call: NA
j_call: TRBJ1-1
v_call: TRBV9
clone_size: NA
cdr3_nt: TGTGCCAGCAGCGTAGGGCAGCAGAACACTGAAGCTTTCTTT
cdr3_aa: CASSVGQQNTEAFF

d_call: NA
j_call: TRBJ2-7
v_call: TRBV6-5
clone_size: many
cdr3_nt: TGTGCCAGCAGTACTCGCCCGACAGCCTACGAGCAGTACTTC
cdr3_aa: CASSTRPTAYEQYF

d_call: NA
j_call: TRBJ2-7
v_call: TRBV6-2/TRBV6-3
clone_size: NA
cdr3_nt: TGTGCCAGCAGTTACGAGTACGAGCAGTACTTC
cdr3_aa: CASSYEYEQYF

d_call: TRBD2
j_call: TRBJ2-1
v_call: TRBV19
clone_size: NA
cdr3_nt: TGTGCCAGTAGTACCCAGATAGCGGGGGTGAATTACAATGAGCAGTTCTTC
cdr3_aa: CASSTQIAGVNYNEQFF

d_call: TRBD1
j_call: TRBJ2-6
v_call: TRBV29-1
clone_size: NA
cdr3_nt: TGCAGCGCGAAGACAGGGCCATCTGGGGCCAACGTCCTGACTTTC
cdr3_aa: CSAKTGPSGANVLTF

d_call: NA
j_call: TRBJ2-1
v_call: TRBV24-1
clone_size: NA
cdr3_nt: TGTGCCACCAGGGGAGAAGCCGGTAGCGGGACAGTGGGAAATGAGCAGTTCTTC
cdr3_aa: CATRGEAGSGTVGNEQFF

d_call: NA
j_call: TRBJ2-2
v_call: TRBV7-7
clone_size: many
cdr3_nt: TGTGCTAGCAGCTACCGACCCAACACCGGGGAGCTGTTTTTT
cdr3_aa: CASSYRPNTGELFF

d_call: TRBD1
j_call: TRBJ1-2
v_call: TRBV6-1
clone_size: NA
cdr3_nt: TGTGCCAGCAGTGAAGGGACAGGGTACAGCAACTATGGCTACACCTTC
cdr3_aa: CASSEGTGYSNYGYTF

d_call: TRBD1
j_call: TRBJ1-1
v_call: TRBV20-1
clone_size: NA
cdr3_nt: TGCAGTGCGTGGGGACAGGCGGTAGCTTTCTTT
cdr3_aa: CSAWGQAVAFF

d_call: NA
j_call: TRBJ2-1
v_call: TRBV29-1
clone_size: few
cdr3_nt: TGCAGCGTCGAGGGGACCCCGACTGTGCAGTTCTTC
cdr3_aa: CSVEGTPTVQFF

d_call: NA
j_call: TRBJ2-1
v_call: TRBV12-3/TRBV12-4
clone_size: many
cdr3_nt: TGTGCCAGCAGTTTGGGCCTAGCCGATGAGCAGTTCTTC
cdr3_aa: CASSLGLADEQFF